This T cell receptor beta chain was identified in a study of cytomegalovirus exposure and HLA in healthy donors. Amplification used 60 Vbeta primers and 13 Jbeta primers. Libraries were prepared by immunoSEQ multiplex PCR; TCRdb keeps only in-frame clonotypes and omits some of them. The sample shows more than 150,000 clones, approximately 81% of them seen only once. Per the germline V gene, CDR1 is MGHRA and CDR2 is YSYEKL. This CDR3 has 14 residues. Trimming took 1 base from V and 1 from J, leaving 8 bases between them. V usage is TRBV4-1 and J usage is TRBJ2-7, with D unclear. This clonotype was sampled from a boy between 2 and 10 years old in good health and CMV-seronegative. Sequences were obtained from PBMCs. The CDR3 nucleotides are TGCGCCAGCAGCCAAGTGGGCCCTTCCTACGAGCAGTACTTC. Encoded protein: CASSQVGPSYEQYF.